What follows is one T cell receptor (beta chain) and its context. Its antigen is still unknown. Germline V CDR1 and CDR2: LNHNV, YYDKDF (reference sequence). The CDR3 is 18 residues long. This sample is drawn from a study of CXCR3-negative and CXCR3-positive naive CD8 T cells. Each CD8+ T cell subset was flow-sorted in triplicate. Every sort contained 300,000 or so cells. Naive CD8+ T cells showed a CD45RO-CCR7+CD27+CD95- phenotype. General study findings and limits: Memory, not naive, CXCR3-negative and CXCR3-positive cells differed in TRBV-TRBJ usage. The TRB CDR3s that CXCR3-positive naive cells carried were more hydrophobic than those of CXCR3-negative naive cells.

UMI-tagged TRB cDNA libraries were built via 5' RACE. TCRdb reprocessed the 5' RACE reads, keeping one entry per CDR3 protein, no DNA. Recorded for this sample: about 130,000 distinct CDR3 sequences. The sequencing input was naive CXCR3+ CD8+ T cells from blood. Stated subset: CD45RO-CCR7+CD27+CD95- naive CD8+ T cells expressing CXCR3 (TNR3+). This receptor was identified in a human donor in good health. Some clones in this sample may be carry-over from other donors' samples. This chain connects TRBV15 to TRBJ2-7; TCRdb designates TRBD1, a call that cannot be tested without DNA. The CDR3 loop reads CATSPKAPETGGSHEQYF.